What follows are 29 T cell receptor beta chains derived from one specimen sequenced in a study of type 1 regulatory T cells (dated by TCRdb to about 2021). These TCRs' antigens remain unknown. Sequencing was carried out with an Illumina MiSeq. TCRdb reanalyzed the raw reads on its own, using fastp at Q25 for trimming and MiXCR for clone calling, and kept in-frame beta chains. Each record represents a unique CDR3 protein, reported with the most common genes and DNA among its rows. The sample data list fewer than 25,000 distinct CDR3 sequences, and 72% of these were observed just once. The ten largest clones capture less than 15% of the sample. Input material: cultured T cells, either the whole culture or a sorted T cell fraction (not recorded which). The sample's cell subset or site label, in plain terms: Tr1-enriched cell product generated in vitro against host alloantigens. The receptors here all came from a human donor in good health.

This clonotype has only one observation. The V and J genes are TRBV5-1 and TRBJ2-1; D call uncertain. Germline CDR1 SGHRS, CDR2 YFSETQ. Trimming removed 0 bases at V and 9 bases at J, with 10 bases between. The CDR3 consists of 13 residues. This CDR3 is CASSLEGISEQFF. For the CDR3, the DNA is TGCGCCAGCAGCTTGGAAGGGATCAGTGAGCAGTTCTTC.

The chain recombines TRBV5-1 with TRBJ1-2; possible D gene TRBD1, 5 bases. Germline CDR1 reads SGHRS; CDR2 reads YFSETQ. The V gene lost 3 bases and the J gene lost 4 bases, with 7 bases spanning the gap. The CDR3 length is 12 residues. CDR3: CASSSDTYGYTF. The CDR3 nucleotides are TGCGCCAGCAGCTCGGACACCTATGGCTACACCTTC.

In this sample, this clonotype turned up once. The genes are TRBV5-1 and TRBJ2-1; D unclear. V was clipped by 5 bases and J by 0 bases, with 12 bases between them. CDR1 and CDR2 from the germline V gene are SGHRS and YFSETQ. This CDR3 spans 15 amino acids. CDR3 loop: CASRPVADSYNEQFF. CDR3 in DNA: TGCGCCAGCAGGCCGGTGGCCGACTCCTACAATGAGCAGTTCTTC.

J is TRBJ2-1 and V is TRBV25-1; 9 bases are shared with TRBD2. CDR1 is MGHDK, CDR2 SYGVNS, per germline. The CDR3 runs to 14 residues. Trimming took 2 bases from V and 8 from J; bases not matched to a gene: 4. Written as DNA, the CDR3 is TGTGCCAGCAGTGAAGCGGGGGGGCCCTATGAGCAGTTCTTC. Translating gives CASSEAGGPYEQFF.

This clonotype was counted between two and nine times. This chain links TRBV12-3 or TRBV12-4 with TRBJ2-1; no firm D call. CDR3 length: 12 residues. The V and J ends lost 7 bases and 7 bases respectively, with 11 bases between them. The CDR3 DNA follows: TGTGCCAGCACCTCTTTCGGGAATGAGCAGTTCTTC. Translating gives CASTSFGNEQFF.

V gene TRBV5-8 combines with J gene TRBJ2-7; maybe TRBD1 (7 bases). CDR3 size: 17 residues. The germline V gene has CDR1 SGHTS and CDR2 YDEGEE. V was clipped by 0 bases and J by 3 bases, with 19 bases between them. The DNA of the CDR3 is TGTGCCAGCAGCTTGGTGCTTTCAGGGGGGCAGATCTACGAGCAGTACTTC. It is translated as CASSLVLSGGQIYEQYF.

The gene calls are TRBV6-1 and TRBJ1-5; D gene ambiguous. V lost 1 base, J lost 4 bases, and 8 bases lay in between. This CDR3 is built from 14 residues. Germline-derived CDR1 and CDR2 are MNHNS and SASEGT. CDR3 sequence: CASSEVPFNQPQHF. The CDR3 nucleotides read TGTGCCAGCAGTGAAGTGCCCTTTAATCAGCCCCAGCATTTT.

This sequence joins TRBV5-1 and TRBJ2-1; the match to TRBD2 covers 8 bases. Losses at the gene ends were 0 bases for V and 6 bases for J; bases not matched to a gene: 5. The CDR3 totals 15 residues. The germline gives CDR1 SGHRS, CDR2 YFSETQ. CDR3 sequence: CASSLAGGAGNEQFF. In DNA form, the CDR3 reads TGCGCCAGCAGCTTGGCCGGGGGGGCGGGCAATGAGCAGTTCTTC.

CDR3 amino acids: CASSQLEGSDTQYF. The CDR3 DNA reads as TGCGCCAGCAGCCAACTAGAAGGGAGCGATACGCAGTATTTT. The V gene is TRBV4-1, the J gene TRBJ2-3; perhaps TRBD2 as D (5 bases). V shed 2 bases and J shed 6 bases, with 12 bases lying between them. This CDR3 comprises 14 residues. CDR1 is MGHRA and CDR2 is YSYEKL in the germline V gene.

This clonotype ranks as large. This sequence joins TRBV20-1 and TRBJ2-7; TRBD1 is a possible D gene (6 bases). The germline V gene encodes CDR1 DFQATT and CDR2 SNEGSKA (reference sequence). CDR3 length equals 14 residues. The ends were cut back, 0 bases at V and 6 bases at J, with 15 bases in the middle. The CDR3 sequence: CSARDPQGLSEQYF. As DNA, the CDR3 is TGCAGTGCTAGAGATCCCCAGGGGCTCTCCGAGCAGTACTTC.

The chain carries TRBV18 and TRBJ1-4, with D perhaps TRBD1 (5 bases). Germline V gives CDR1 KGHSH, CDR2 LQKENI. CDR3 length equals 14 residues. V dropped 3 bases and J dropped 6 bases, with 11 bases sitting between them. CDR3 amino acids: CASSPSGSDEKLFF. In DNA, the CDR3 is TGTGCCAGCTCACCTTCAGGGTCGGATGAAAAACTGTTTTTT.

There are a few counts of this clonotype. This chain links TRBV7-2 with TRBJ2-3; 13 bases fit TRBD2. Unmatched junction bases numbered 8, after V lost 5 bases and J lost 0 bases. Germline lookup yields CDR1 SGHTA and CDR2 FQGNSA. This CDR3 has 18 amino acids. CDR3 in amino acids: CASSPGTSGARSTDTQYF. Here the CDR3 DNA reads TGTGCCAGCAGCCCCGGGACTAGCGGGGCCCGAAGCACAGATACGCAGTATTTT.

Comments on this clonotype: This may stem from a read error, because a much larger clone lies one nucleotide away. The chain carries TRBV20-1 and TRBJ2-3, with D possibly being TRBD2 (5 bases). The V gene lost 4 bases and the J gene lost 2 bases, with 19 bases spanning the gap. This CDR3 has 16 residues. Germline V gives CDR1 DFQATT, CDR2 SNEGSKA (reference sequence). Here the CDR3 DNA reads TGCAGTGCTACCGAGTGGCGGGTCTCTAACACAGATACGCAGTATTTT. Its translation is CSATEWRVSNTDTQYF.

The chain links TRBV12-3 or TRBV12-4 to TRBJ2-5; D not resolved. This CDR3 region has 15 residues. Trimming cost V 5 bases and J 4 bases, with 17 bases left between them. The CDR3 reads CASSPSRTRVETQYF. The CDR3 DNA reads TGTGCCAGCAGTCCCAGCAGAACGAGAGTAGAGACCCAGTACTTC.

The chain joins TRBV5-1 to TRBJ2-2; 8 positions agree with TRBD1. V trimming: 6 bases; J trimming: 4 bases; junction bases outside the gene matches: 5. From germline, CDR1 is SGHRS and CDR2 YFSETQ. This CDR3 contains 14 residues. This CDR3 reads CASTRQGSTGELFF. The DNA for the CDR3 is TGCGCCAGCACAAGACAGGGGAGCACCGGGGAGCTGTTTTTT.

This chain joins TRBV14 and TRBJ1-1, with a tentative D call TRBD1 (5 bases). Germline values: CDR1 SGHDN, CDR2 FVKESK. CDR3 size: 16 residues. V shed 3 bases and J shed 1 base, with 15 bases lying between them. The CDR3 spells CASSQSGRARNTEAFF. CDR3 sequence (DNA): TGTGCCAGCAGCCAGTCGGGCAGGGCAAGGAACACTGAAGCTTTCTTT.

The table lists this clonotype with a few counts. The CDR3 loop reads CSARDYRTSTDTQYF. CDR3 coding DNA: TGCAGTGCTAGAGATTATAGGACGAGCACAGATACGCAGTATTTT. The chain joins TRBV20-1 to TRBJ2-3, with unresolved D. The germline CDR1 and CDR2 sequences are DFQATT and SNEGSKA (reference sequence). Trimming shortened V by 0 bases and J by 0 bases, and 10 bases separated the two germline ends. The CDR3 length is 15 residues.

The genes are TRBV18 and TRBJ2-7; 9 bases fit TRBD1. Germline assignment: CDR1 KGHSH and CDR2 LQKENI. This CDR3 contains 14 residues. The junction had 3 bases not matched to a gene; V was cut back by 4 bases and J by 2 bases. For the CDR3, the DNA is TGTGCCAGCTCACTCGGGACAGGGACCTACGAGCAGTACTTC. Protein sequence: CASSLGTGTYEQYF.

V gene TRBV10-3 combines with J gene TRBJ2-7, with 9 bases matching TRBD1. The CDR3 runs to 15 residues. Looked up from germline, CDR1 is ENHRY and CDR2 is SYGVKD. With 2 bases clipped from V and 5 bases from J, the junction kept 7 bases outside the gene matches. The CDR3 DNA reads TGTGCCATCAGTGAGGTACAGGGGGCCAGTCACGAGCAGTACTTC. Protein product: CAISEVQGASHEQYF.

This clonotype was seen a handful of times. DNA of the CDR3: TGTGCCAGCTCACCATCGGCCTACATCGGGGAGGAGCAGTTCTTC. Amino acid sequence: CASSPSAYIGEEQFF. V is TRBV18 and J is TRBJ2-1, with D possibly TRBD2 on 5 matching bases. The CDR3 loop spans 15 amino acids. The ends were cut back, 2 bases at V and 10 bases at J, with 18 bases in the middle. The germline CDR1 and CDR2 sequences are KGHSH and LQKENI.

CDR3 nucleotide sequence: TGCGCCAGCAGCTCTAGGTCGAATGAGCAGTTCTTC. Its translation: CASSSRSNEQFF. The chain combines TRBV4-1 with TRBJ2-1; D unclear. The V gene's germline CDR1 is MGHRA and CDR2 YSYEKL. The CDR3 is 12 amino acids. Between the trimmed V and J ends, which lost 5 bases and 7 bases, there was a span of 9 bases.

V gene TRBV7-2 combines with J gene TRBJ1-4; 8 nucleotides line up with TRBD1. Trimming cost V 1 base and J 7 bases; bases outside gene matches: 5. The CDR3 is 15 residues long. In germline, CDR1 is SGHTA, CDR2 FQGNSA. CDR3 loop: CASSLGGQGAEKLFF. CDR3 bases: TGTGCCAGCAGCTTAGGTGGACAGGGAGCTGAAAAACTGTTTTTT.

Note on this clonotype: Germline is not matched at one junction end, which may reflect a read error. This chain links TRBV28 with TRBJ2-4; TRBD2 might be the D (6 bases). The CDR3 spans 12 residues. Germline loops: CDR1 MDHEN, CDR2 SYDVKM. CDR3 in amino acids: CASSSQEGRTNF. The CDR3 DNA is TGTGCCAGCAGTTCACAGGAGGGAAGGACCAACTTC.

The J gene is TRBJ2-5, the V gene TRBV5-1, with 8 nucleotides matching TRBD2. In germline, CDR1 is SGHRS, CDR2 YFSETQ. With 1 base clipped from V and 7 bases from J, the junction kept 9 bases outside the gene matches. The CDR3 has 15 amino acids. CDR3 residues: CASSLTSGGSGTQYF. The CDR3 nucleotides are TGCGCCAGCAGCTTGACCAGCGGGGGATCGGGGACCCAGTACTTC.

As regards this clonotype: Compared with germline, one end of the junction differs, possibly owing to a read error. The CDR3 reads CASSQALDSGSTIYF. CDR3 nucleotide sequence: TGCGCCAGCAGCCAAGCCCTCGACAGTGGAAGCACCATATATTTT. The chain recombines TRBV4-1 with TRBJ1-3; maybe TRBD1 (5 bases). The CDR3 runs to 15 residues. Germline V gives CDR1 MGHRA, CDR2 YSYEKL.

The rearrangement uses TRBV19 and TRBJ1-5; TRBD1 matches 7 bases. The CDR3 length is 18 residues. V gave up 3 bases and J gave up 0 bases; unmatched junction bases: 11. Germline lookup yields CDR1 LNHDA and CDR2 SQIVND (reference sequence). The chain's CDR3 is CASSMSIQGRDSNQPQHF. CDR3 coding DNA: TGTGCCAGTAGTATGTCTATACAGGGGAGGGATAGCAATCAGCCCCAGCATTTT.

J is TRBJ1-5 and V is TRBV12-3 or TRBV12-4; TRBD1 matches at 8 bases. The CDR3 covers 16 residues. V dropped 6 bases and J dropped 6; count of bases not matched to a gene: 13. CDR3 loop: CASSMSQGVLGQPQHF. The DNA for the CDR3 is TGTGCCAGCAGCATGTCACAGGGGGTCCTCGGTCAGCCCCAGCATTTT.

The V gene is TRBV12-3 or TRBV12-4, the J gene TRBJ1-2; 7 bases line up with TRBD1. The CDR3 has 15 residues. The V gene end was trimmed by 6 bases and the J gene end by 2 bases; junction bases not matched to a gene: 9. The CDR3 reads CASSLGTVGNYGYTF. In DNA, the CDR3 is TGTGCCAGCAGCCTTGGGACAGTTGGGAACTATGGCTACACCTTC.

This clonotype was seen a handful of times. The chain has TRBV19 and TRBJ2-7; perhaps TRBD1 as D (7 bases). The CDR3 is made up of 16 amino acids. The germline gives CDR1 LNHDA, CDR2 SQIVND (reference sequence). The germline V and J ends were trimmed by 3 bases and 0 bases, with 15 bases remaining between them. CDR3 DNA: TGTGCCAGTAGTATCGGGGGACAGACAAGCTCCTACGAGCAGTACTTC. It translates to CASSIGGQTSSYEQYF.